Listed below are T cell receptor beta chains from one sample, sequenced in a study of cytomegalovirus exposure and HLA in healthy donors. Profiling relied on immunoSEQ multiplex PCR, and the TCRdb table lists in-frame clones only, not all of them. This table has 200,000 to 250,000 clones, about 80% appearing once. Sequencing used PBMCs. The receptors stem from a woman in her thirties in good health and CMV-seronegative. CDR3s include the opening cysteine and the closing phenylalanine or tryptophan. The order of the fields is V gene, D gene, J gene, clone size, CDR3 DNA, CDR3 protein. A D gene is named only where the DNA matches it firmly. The size entry is marked missing in some rows and otherwise reads once, few, many or a size class.

TRBV28	-	TRBJ2-5	-	TGTGCCAGCAGTCACGACAGGATGGAGACCCAGTACTTC	CASSHDRMETQYF
TRBV28	TRBD2	TRBJ2-3	-	TGTGCCAGCAGTTCTTGGCGGGAGGGCACAGATACGCAGTATTTT	CASSSWREGTDTQYF
TRBV5-1	-	TRBJ2-5	few	TGCGCCAGCAGTCGTCAAGCGACAGGTGGGAGCGAGACCCAGTACTTC	CASSRQATGGSETQYF
TRBV18	TRBD1	TRBJ1-1	few	TGTGCCAGCTCACCCCAGGGGGTGGGCACTGAAGCTTTCTTT	CASSPQGVGTEAFF
TRBV7-8	TRBD1	TRBJ1-2	few	TGTGCCAGCAGCCCCAACCCGGGCACAGGGGCGGTGGGCTACACCTTC	CASSPNPGTGAVGYTF
TRBV2	TRBD1	TRBJ1-2	-	TGTGCCAGTGGGGACAGGGGTGACTATGGCTACACCTTC	CASGDRGDYGYTF
TRBV11-2	-	TRBJ1-1	few	TGTGCCGTCATTGGGGGGGGGACTGAAGCTTTCTTT	CAVIGGGTEAFF
TRBV27	-	TRBJ2-1	-	TGTGCCAGCAGTTTAGCCGGTCCAAATGAGCAGTTCTTC	CASSLAGPNEQFF
TRBV7-6	TRBD1	TRBJ2-7	-	TGTGCCAGCAGCTTATTCGCGGCCCCAACCGGGACAGGGGGCCACGAGCAGTACTTC	CASSLFAAPTGTGGHEQYF
TRBV25-1	-	TRBJ2-3	-	TGTGCCAGCTCGGGGGTTGGGGGCACAGATACGCAGTATTTT	CASSGVGGTDTQYF
TRBV18	TRBD1	TRBJ2-1	-	TGTGCCAGCTCACCCCAGGTGACAGGGCAAATAGAGCAGTTCTTC	CASSPQVTGQIEQFF
TRBV7-2	TRBD1	TRBJ2-7	-	TGTGCCAGCAGCTTGGCGACAGGGGGGTCCTACGAGCAGTACTTC	CASSLATGGSYEQYF
TRBV12-5	TRBD1	TRBJ1-3	-	TGTGCTAGTGGTTCCGGGACAGGGACTGGAAACACCATATATTTT	CASGSGTGTGNTIYF
TRBV10-2	TRBD1	TRBJ2-7	-	TGCGCCAGTAGAGGGGGCCGACAGGGGATCGACGAGCAGTACTTC	CASRGGRQGIDEQYF
TRBV12-5	-	TRBJ2-7	-	TGTGCTAGTGGTTTGGTTCCCGCCCCCGGGCAGTACTTC	CASGLVPAPGQYF
TRBV19	-	TRBJ1-5	-	TGTGCCAGTAGGATATATCGGGGGGCGGATTATAGCAATCAGCCCCAGCATTTT	CASRIYRGADYSNQPQHF
TRBV30	-	TRBJ2-2	-	TGTGCCTGGACAGGGAACACCGGGGAGCTGTTTTTT	CAWTGNTGELFF
TRBV14	TRBD1	TRBJ2-7	-	TGTGCCAGCAGCCGTCCGGGACAGGGGGCGTTTTGGTCCTACGAGCAGTACTTC	CASSRPGQGAFWSYEQYF
TRBV6-1	-	TRBJ2-3	-	TGTGCCAGCATCATACTAGACCGTTACACAGATACGCAGTATTTT	CASIILDRYTDTQYF
TRBV9	-	TRBJ1-1	-	TGTGCCAGCAGCGTAACAGGGATGAACACTGAAGCTTTCTTT	CASSVTGMNTEAFF
TRBV30	-	TRBJ1-4	-	TGTGCCTGGAGTGTAGCTGGGGCCCGTGAAAAACTGTTTTTT	CAWSVAGAREKLFF
TRBV2	TRBD2	TRBJ2-1	-	TGTGCCAGCAGTGTGAGCGGGGGGGGGAATGAGCAGTTCTTC	CASSVSGGGNEQFF
TRBV5-1	-	TRBJ1-1	-	TGCGCCAGCAGCTCTTTAGGGGGATACGGCACTGAAGCTTTCTTT	CASSSLGGYGTEAFF
TRBV5-1	-	TRBJ2-5	-	TGCGCCAGCAGCTTGGCCTTCGACAAGTTAGAGACCCAGTACTTC	CASSLAFDKLETQYF
TRBV6-5	TRBD1	TRBJ1-2	once	TGTGCCAGCAGTTACTCGACAGGGGAAAGGGACTATGGCTACACCTTC	CASSYSTGERDYGYTF
TRBV7-2	TRBD1	TRBJ1-4	-	TGTGCCAGCAGCTTTACAGGGGGGGTAGGGGAAAAACTGTTTTTT	CASSFTGGVGEKLFF
TRBV7-3	-	TRBJ2-1	-	TGTGCCAGCAGCTCTAATAGCGATGAGCAGTTCTTC	CASSSNSDEQFF
TRBV19	-	TRBJ1-1	-	TGTGCCAGTAGTATACAACAGGGTGGTACTGAAGCTTTCTTT	CASSIQQGGTEAFF
TRBV30	TRBD1	TRBJ1-6	-	TGTGCCTGCGGACAGGAGGGCTCCTATAATTCACCCCTCCACTTT	CACGQEGSYNSPLHF
TRBV5-6	-	TRBJ1-6	once	TGTGCCAGCAGCTTGACAGTAGTCAATTCACCCCTCCACTTT	CASSLTVVNSPLHF
TRBV9	-	TRBJ1-5	-	TGTGCCAGCAGGGGACTAGGCAATCAGCCCCAGCATTTT	CASRGLGNQPQHF
TRBV9	-	TRBJ2-3	-	TGTGCCAGCAGCGTAGGTAGAGATACGCAGTATTTT	CASSVGRDTQYF
TRBV29-1	TRBD1	TRBJ2-7	-	TGCAGCGTTGAAGATCATTGGACAGGAGTGGGCGAGCAGTACTTC	CSVEDHWTGVGEQYF
TRBV5-1	-	TRBJ2-7	-	TGCGCCAGCAGCCACGGTTCGGGCTCCTACGAGCAGTACTTC	CASSHGSGSYEQYF
TRBV28	TRBD1	TRBJ2-7	-	TGTGCCAGCAGTTTAGGAGGACAGGGCCATCGGGAGCAGTACTTC	CASSLGGQGHREQYF
TRBV5-1	TRBD1	TRBJ1-4	once	TGCGCCAGCAGCTTGCAGTGGACAGGGACTAATGAAAAACTGCTTTTT	CASSLQWTGTNEKLLF
TRBV2	TRBD1	TRBJ1-1	few	TGTGCCGGCGCGGGGACAGGGATAACTGAAGCTTTCTTT	CAGAGTGITEAFF
TRBV6-5	TRBD1	TRBJ1-6	-	TGTGCCAGCAGTCGACCACCGACAGGGGTCTCACCCCTCCACTTT	CASSRPPTGVSPLHF
TRBV5-1	-	TRBJ1-2	-	TGCGCCAGCAGCATAGGGGATGGTAACTATGGCTACACCTTC	CASSIGDGNYGYTF
TRBV5-1	-	TRBJ2-3	once	TGCGCCAGCACCTTGGAGGGGGCGACAGATACGCAGTATTTT	CASTLEGATDTQYF
TRBV27	TRBD1	TRBJ2-7	-	TGTGCCAGCGGACACAGGGGTCTTTCCATCTACGAGCAGTACTTC	CASGHRGLSIYEQYF
TRBV27	-	TRBJ1-2	-	TGTGCCAGCAGTTTATCCGGGAACTATGGCTACACCTTC	CASSLSGNYGYTF
TRBV5-1	TRBD1	TRBJ2-5	-	TGCGCCAGCAGCAAGGACAGGGGAGAGACCCAGTACTTC	CASSKDRGETQYF
TRBV27	-	TRBJ2-1	-	TGTGCCAGCAGCCCTAGGGGGACGGGAGGCCCCTACAATGAGCAGTTCTTC	CASSPRGTGGPYNEQFF
TRBV6-1	TRBD1	TRBJ2-7	-	TGTGCCAGCACAACCGGGACAGGGGCCTACGAGCAGTACTTC	CASTTGTGAYEQYF
TRBV11-2	-	TRBJ1-1	-	TGTGCCAGCATTAGGGGGGGGGCCCCATGGAACACTGAAGCTTTCTTT	CASIRGGAPWNTEAFF
TRBV7-2	-	TRBJ2-7	-	TGTGCCAGCAGCAAGGACAAAACCTACGAGCAGTACTTC	CASSKDKTYEQYF
TRBV10-2	-	TRBJ2-1	-	TGCGCCAGCAGTGAGAATGGAGCTGAGCAGTTCTTC	CASSENGAEQFF
TRBV11-2	-	TRBJ2-7	-	TGTGCCAGCAGCCGAGCGGGCTCCTACGAGCAGTACTTC	CASSRAGSYEQYF
TRBV6-5	TRBD2	TRBJ2-1	once	TGTGCCAGCAGTCAGGATAGCGGGAGTGGGAATGAGCAGTTCTTC	CASSQDSGSGNEQFF
TRBV18	TRBD1	TRBJ1-1	few	TGTGCCAGCTCATCAGGGGGACTCGACCGTGAAGCTTTCTTT	CASSSGGLDREAFF
TRBV7-2	-	TRBJ1-5	-	TGTGCCAGCAGCTTAGTGGGCCAGGGGCTTCAGCCCCAGCATTTT	CASSLVGQGLQPQHF
TRBV5-1	-	TRBJ2-7	once	TGCGCCAGCAGCGTTGGACAGTTGGCCTACGAGCAGTACTTC	CASSVGQLAYEQYF
TRBV11-2	-	TRBJ1-3	-	TGTGCCAGCAGCTTAACGGGCGGGGGATCTGGAAACACCATATATTTT	CASSLTGGGSGNTIYF
TRBV7-8	TRBD1	TRBJ1-2	-	TGTGCCAGCAGCTCACAGGGGTTTTATGGCTACACCTTC	CASSSQGFYGYTF
TRBV29-1	TRBD2	TRBJ2-1	-	TGCAGCGTTGAGAAGCGGGAGTTCCCGAATGAGCAGTTCTTC	CSVEKREFPNEQFF
TRBV11-2	TRBD2	TRBJ2-7	-	TGTGCCAGCAGCTCAGTAGCGGGAGGGCTCTACGAGCAGTACTTC	CASSSVAGGLYEQYF
TRBV2	-	TRBJ2-4	few	TGTGCCAGCAGTGAAGTGCTCGGGACAAGGGTTCAGTACTTC	CASSEVLGTRVQYF